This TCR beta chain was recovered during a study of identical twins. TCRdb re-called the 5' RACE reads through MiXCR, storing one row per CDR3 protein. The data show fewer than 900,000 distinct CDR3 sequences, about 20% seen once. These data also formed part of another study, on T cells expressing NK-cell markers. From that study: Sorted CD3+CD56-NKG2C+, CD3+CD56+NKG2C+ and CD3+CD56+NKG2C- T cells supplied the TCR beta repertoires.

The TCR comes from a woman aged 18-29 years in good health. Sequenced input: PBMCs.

As DNA, the CDR3 is TGTGCCAGCAGCGTAGCGCAACTAGCGGGAGAGACCCAGTACTTC. This gives the protein CASSVAQLAGETQYF. This chain joins TRBV9 and TRBJ2-5, with TRBD2 matching 9 bases. Germline V lookup: CDR1 SGDLS, CDR2 YYNGEE. The junction had 4 bases not matched to a gene; V was cut back by 0 bases and J by 4 bases. The CDR3 contains 15 residues. Variable domain in full (rest from reference TRBV9 and TRBJ2-5): DSGVTQTPKHLITATGQRVTLRCSPRSGDLSVYWYQQSLDQGLQFLIQYYNGEERAKGNILERFSAQQFPDLHSELNLSSLELGDSALYFCASSVAQLAGETQYFGPGTRLLVL.